This paragraph covers one T cell receptor (beta chain) sequence. This sample is drawn from a study of T cell changes during pregnancy in multiple sclerosis. In germline, CDR1 is LGHNA, CDR2 YNFKEQ. Unmatched junction bases numbered 5, after V lost 0 bases and J lost 0 bases. This CDR3 comprises 16 residues. The method was immunoSEQ multiplex PCR; TCRdb's version includes in-frame clones alone and lacks a portion of them. The data show over 45,000 clones, with around nine tenths seen just once and around 2% held by the top ten. Material: peripheral blood, obtained in the first trimester of pregnancy. The source of this sequence is a female donor in good health, enrolled as a control in a pregnancy study. This chain links TRBV4-2 with TRBJ2-7, with 7 nucleotides matching TRBD1. DNA of the CDR3: TGTGCCAGCAGCCAAGATCCGACAGGGACCTCCTACGAGCAGTACTTC. Translating gives CASSQDPTGTSYEQYF.